One and the same sample provided the 10 T cell receptor beta chains below, sequenced in a study of blood T cell repertoires in COVID-19. Libraries were prepared by immunoSEQ multiplex PCR; TCRdb keeps only in-frame clonotypes and omits some of them. The sample holds approximately 330,000 clones, approximately 90% seen once. What was sequenced was peripheral blood. These receptors originate from a man younger than 40 with COVID-19, enrolled during active disease.

The V call is TRBV29-1, the J call TRBJ1-1; 7 positions agree with TRBD1. With V trimmed by 3 bases and J by 1 base, 5 bases remained unmatched. Germline V gene lookup returns CDR1 SQVTM and CDR2 ANQGSEA. This CDR3 comprises 14 residues. This CDR3 is CSVDAGGGNTEAFF. For the CDR3, the DNA is TGCAGCGTTGACGCAGGGGGAGGGAACACTGAAGCTTTCTTT.

This clone was seen repeatedly, ten times or more. The chain employs TRBV4-1 and TRBJ1-2; 7 nucleotides agree with TRBD1. The CDR3 length is 17 residues. V dropped 1 base and J dropped 4; count of bases not matched to a gene: 12. Per the germline V gene, CDR1 is MGHRA and CDR2 is YSYEKL. The CDR3 reads CASSQARDSLLLYGYTF. The CDR3 DNA reads TGCGCCAGCAGCCAAGCTAGGGACAGCCTTCTTCTCTATGGCTACACCTTC.

The chain couples TRBV7-3 to TRBJ2-2, with 9 bases that match TRBD1. The germline V gene encodes CDR1 SGHTA and CDR2 FQGTGA. The V and J ends lost 5 bases and 3 bases, in that order; junction bases with no gene match: 19. CDR3 size: 20 residues. The CDR3 DNA follows: TGTGCCAGCAGCCCACCCCCGGGACAGGGAGGTTGGTTGGACACCGGGGAGCTGTTTTTT. Translated: CASSPPPGQGGWLDTGELFF.

The chain links TRBV14 to TRBJ2-7; maybe TRBD2 (6 bases). Germline V lookup: CDR1 SGHDN, CDR2 FVKESK. The CDR3 consists of 13 residues. The V and J ends lost 4 bases and 1 base respectively, with 8 bases between them. This chain's CDR3 is CASSRGNSYEQYF. CDR3 nucleotide sequence: TGTGCCAGCAGCCGCGGGAATTCCTACGAGCAGTACTTC.

This clone was detected a few times. The rearrangement joins TRBV25-1 to TRBJ1-2, with 7 bases fitting TRBD1. This CDR3 region has 14 residues. J gave up 3 bases and V 3 bases, and 4 bases lay outside the gene matches. The germline CDR1 and CDR2 sequences are MGHDK and SYGVNS. The CDR3 DNA reads TGTGCCAGCAGTGATTCGACAGGGTACTATGGCTACACCTTC. It encodes CASSDSTGYYGYTF.

The chain links TRBV10-3 to TRBJ2-1, with 8 positions matching TRBD1. The CDR3 has 14 residues. Germline CDR1 and CDR2: ENHRY and SYGVKD. V lost 4 bases to trimming and J lost 6 bases; unmatched junction nucleotides: 5. CDR3: CAISGTGFGNEQFF. Written as DNA, the CDR3 is TGTGCCATCAGTGGGACAGGGTTCGGCAATGAGCAGTTCTTC.

The chain employs TRBV10-3 and TRBJ2-3; 10 positions agree with TRBD2. V shed 3 bases, J shed 4 bases, and the junction held 7 bases outside the gene matches. Germline V gives CDR1 ENHRY, CDR2 SYGVKD. CDR3 size: 16 residues. CDR3 protein: CAISEPEAGGPDTQYF. The DNA of the CDR3 is TGTGCCATCAGTGAACCGGAAGCGGGAGGGCCAGATACGCAGTATTTT.

The V gene is TRBV9, the J gene TRBJ1-4; D is perhaps TRBD1 (6 bases). This CDR3 region has 15 residues. Germline V gene lookup returns CDR1 SGDLS and CDR2 YYNGEE. Trimming cost V 3 bases and J 5 bases, with 14 bases left between them. The CDR3 nucleotides read TGTGCCAGCAGCGGAAGGGGGGGGCTCAATGAAAAACTGTTTTTT. Translated, it gives CASSGRGGLNEKLFF. Filled out from reference TRBV9 and TRBJ1-4, the complete variable domain reads DSGVTQTPKHLITATGQRVTLRCSPRSGDLSVYWYQQSLDQGLQFLIQYYNGEERAKGNILERFSAQQFPDLHSELNLSSLELGDSALYFCASSGRGGLNEKLFFGSGTQLSVL.

This clone has ten or more counts. The genes are TRBV3-1 (or the pseudogene TRBV3-2) and TRBJ2-2; 9 nucleotides agree with TRBD1. Germline values: CDR1 LGHDT, CDR2 YNNKEL (reference sequence). CDR3 length equals 15 residues. The ends lost 4 bases at V and 8 bases at J; junction bases unmatched: 8. The CDR3 DNA reads as TGTGCCAGCAGCCTGGGGGACAGGGAATTTGGGGAGCTGTTTTTT. It yields the protein CASSLGDREFGELFF.

This chain uses TRBV4-3 with TRBJ2-3, with no clear D. There are 17 residues in the CDR3. V was clipped by 0 bases and J by 1 base, with 14 bases between them. Germline loops: CDR1 LGHNA, CDR2 YSLEER. The CDR3 sequence: CASSQEIRGSGTDTQYF. The CDR3 coding sequence is TGCGCCAGCAGCCAAGAGATTCGAGGCAGCGGCACAGATACGCAGTATTTT.